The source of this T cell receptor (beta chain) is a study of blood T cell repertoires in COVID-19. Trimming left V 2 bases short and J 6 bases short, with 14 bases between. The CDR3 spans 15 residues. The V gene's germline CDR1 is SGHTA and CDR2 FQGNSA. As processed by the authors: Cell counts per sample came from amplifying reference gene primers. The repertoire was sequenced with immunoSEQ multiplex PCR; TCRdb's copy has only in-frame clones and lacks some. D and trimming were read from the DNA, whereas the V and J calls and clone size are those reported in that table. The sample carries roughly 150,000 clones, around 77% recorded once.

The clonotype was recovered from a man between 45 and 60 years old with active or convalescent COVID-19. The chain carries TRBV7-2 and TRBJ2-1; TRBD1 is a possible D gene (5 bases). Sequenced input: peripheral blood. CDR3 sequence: CASSLFHRSGNEQFF. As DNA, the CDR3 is TGTGCCAGCAGCTTATTCCACAGGTCCGGCAATGAGCAGTTCTTC.